This T cell receptor beta chain comes out of a study of T cells in Graves' hyperthyroidism and ophthalmopathy. On the study more broadly: Peripheral blood was collected at initial diagnosis, before any treatment.

This CDR3 spans 16 amino acids. CDR1 and CDR2 (germline): SEHNR, FQNEAQ (reference sequence). V trimming: 1 base; J trimming: 4 bases; junction bases outside the gene matches: 9. Researchers amplified the TCR beta CDR3 regions from RNA transcripts. First-round RT-PCR with HTBI primers amplified the TCR CDR3 region. TCRdb ran MiXCR on the multiplex PCR reads and lists one entry per CDR3 protein. The sample shows more than 550,000 distinct CDR3 sequences, around 20% of them seen only once. Investigators excluded patients with uncontrolled infection, other autoimmune disease, pregnancy or lactation. Initially, at the first diagnosis of hyperthyroidism and before any ophthalmopathy symptoms, blood was sampled. The source of the PBMCs was 8.5 to 10 ml of fresh peripheral blood. This clonotype was recorded at least ten times.

This chain connects TRBV7-9 to TRBJ1-2; 7 bases fit TRBD1. The receptor's source is a woman aged 45-65 years with Graves' hyperthyroidism that later progressed to Graves' ophthalmopathy. The sample was blood. The CDR3 DNA sequence: TGTGCCAGCAGCTTAGGGGACAGAGGGGAAAGCTATGGCTACACCTTC. This codes for CASSLGDRGESYGYTF.